The clone carrying this TCR beta chain was seen repeatedly, ten times or more. These data come from a study of T cells in Graves' hyperthyroidism and ophthalmopathy. Across the whole study: Initial diagnosis, before any treatment, was when peripheral blood was collected.

CDR3 length equals 11 residues. Per the germline V gene, CDR1 is SQVTM and CDR2 is ANQGSEA. Trimming left V 7 bases short and J 8 bases short, with 14 bases between. RNA transcripts yielded amplified TCR beta CDR3 regions. In the first-round RT-PCR of the TCR CDR3, the HTBI primer set was used. TCRdb ran MiXCR on the multiplex PCR reads and lists one entry per CDR3 protein. The sample records roughly 180,000 distinct CDR3 sequences, approximately 15% being singletons. Cells are PBMCs isolated from roughly 10 ml of fresh blood. The chain recombines TRBV29-1 with TRBJ1-1; possible D gene TRBD1, 5 bases. This clonotype originated in a woman in her forties or fifties with Graves' hyperthyroidism. The material sequenced was blood. The CDR3 loop reads CSGGTATEAFF. CDR3 coding DNA: TGCAGCGGGGGGACCGCAACAGAAGCTTTCTTT.